This TCR beta chain emerged from a study of identical twins. Study-wide results and caveats: Weaker excess sharing between twins was seen in beta out-of-frame sequences. Memory repertoires showed no such pattern, whereas abundant cord blood beta clonotypes carried fewer insertions.

This clonotype was seen at least ten times. What it binds is unknown. Template switching added a universal primer site, and cDNA bore unique molecular identifiers. TCRdb processed the 5' RACE reads anew with MiXCR; each CDR3 protein has one entry. The sample holds 250,000 or so distinct CDR3 sequences; around 8.8% are singletons and the top ten take less than 4%. Healthy Caucasian donors formed the entire cohort. Deletions cut 5 bases from V and 3 bases from J, with 15 bases between. CDR1 is SGHTA and CDR2 is FQGNSA in the germline V gene. This CDR3 is built from 15 residues. The data also belong to a second study, concerning yellow fever vaccine responses in identical twins.

The specimen sequenced was CD8+ T cells sorted from blood. V and J are TRBV7-2 and TRBJ2-3, with D tentatively TRBD2 (7 bases). The sequence was obtained from a woman between 18 and 30 years old in good health. CDR3 nucleotides: TGTGCCAGCAGCCCCGGGGGGACACCGACAGATACGCAGTATTTT. It is translated as CASSPGGTPTDTQYF.